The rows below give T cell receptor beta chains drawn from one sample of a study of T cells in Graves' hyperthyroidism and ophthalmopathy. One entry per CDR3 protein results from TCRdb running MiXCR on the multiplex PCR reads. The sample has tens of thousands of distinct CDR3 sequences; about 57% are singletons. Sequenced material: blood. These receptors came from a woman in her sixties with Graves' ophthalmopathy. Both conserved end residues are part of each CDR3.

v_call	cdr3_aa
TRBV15	CATGDSRLTDTQYF
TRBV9	CASSVENGDTQYF
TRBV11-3	CASSLGESTDTQYF
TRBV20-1	CSARDILSYNEQFF
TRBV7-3	CASRQGLAGVTDTQYF
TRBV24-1	CATHDRGDQPQHF
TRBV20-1	CSAGNADLNYEQYF
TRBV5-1	CASSSQAGGTDTQYF
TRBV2	CASTEGRGRKGYTF
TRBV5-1	CASSVGQYEQYF
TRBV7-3	CASSPPTGNGYGYTF
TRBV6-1	CASSDLGQLSYGYTF
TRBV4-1	CASSQDPRSYEQYF
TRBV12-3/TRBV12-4	CASSRIGYAQYF
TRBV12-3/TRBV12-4	CASSLRAGETYEKLFF
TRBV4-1	CASSQRDRSSYNEQFF
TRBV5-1	CASSPGGVGYQPQHF
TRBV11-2	CASSFQRGVAGNEQYF
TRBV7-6	CASSLGPRAGLSYNSPLHF
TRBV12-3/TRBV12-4	CASRTGVETQYF
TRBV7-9	CAGSLAPAFYEQYF
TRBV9	CASSQTGVSGNTIYF
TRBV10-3	CAISVGQGSSPLHF
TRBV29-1	CSVRGTAGNTIYF
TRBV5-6	CVGSPVGRFNEQFF
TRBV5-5	CASSQGKGGSEAFF
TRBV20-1	CSAPGTAGRTEAFF
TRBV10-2	CASSAPGSVRTEAFF
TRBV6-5	CASRDVGRVQETQHF
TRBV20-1	CSASYSAGGYYEQYF
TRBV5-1	CASSTSRENTEAFF
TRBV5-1	CASSPTGRNLGANVLTF
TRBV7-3	CASSLTQGDNSPLHF
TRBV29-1	CSVDEGGETQYF
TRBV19	CASSIGVDTQYF
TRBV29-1	CSVAPGQELYEQYF
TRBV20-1	CSASDRIQEAQYF
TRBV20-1	CSARDLLAGMETQYF
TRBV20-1	CSARNGEQYF
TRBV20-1	CSAVGDWNTEAFF
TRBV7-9	CASSLVGGPTDTQYF
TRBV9	CASSVVDSGNAEQFF
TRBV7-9	CASRFPPSFDTQYF
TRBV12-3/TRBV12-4	CASSSGPLRVF
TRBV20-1	CSARGLARQYF